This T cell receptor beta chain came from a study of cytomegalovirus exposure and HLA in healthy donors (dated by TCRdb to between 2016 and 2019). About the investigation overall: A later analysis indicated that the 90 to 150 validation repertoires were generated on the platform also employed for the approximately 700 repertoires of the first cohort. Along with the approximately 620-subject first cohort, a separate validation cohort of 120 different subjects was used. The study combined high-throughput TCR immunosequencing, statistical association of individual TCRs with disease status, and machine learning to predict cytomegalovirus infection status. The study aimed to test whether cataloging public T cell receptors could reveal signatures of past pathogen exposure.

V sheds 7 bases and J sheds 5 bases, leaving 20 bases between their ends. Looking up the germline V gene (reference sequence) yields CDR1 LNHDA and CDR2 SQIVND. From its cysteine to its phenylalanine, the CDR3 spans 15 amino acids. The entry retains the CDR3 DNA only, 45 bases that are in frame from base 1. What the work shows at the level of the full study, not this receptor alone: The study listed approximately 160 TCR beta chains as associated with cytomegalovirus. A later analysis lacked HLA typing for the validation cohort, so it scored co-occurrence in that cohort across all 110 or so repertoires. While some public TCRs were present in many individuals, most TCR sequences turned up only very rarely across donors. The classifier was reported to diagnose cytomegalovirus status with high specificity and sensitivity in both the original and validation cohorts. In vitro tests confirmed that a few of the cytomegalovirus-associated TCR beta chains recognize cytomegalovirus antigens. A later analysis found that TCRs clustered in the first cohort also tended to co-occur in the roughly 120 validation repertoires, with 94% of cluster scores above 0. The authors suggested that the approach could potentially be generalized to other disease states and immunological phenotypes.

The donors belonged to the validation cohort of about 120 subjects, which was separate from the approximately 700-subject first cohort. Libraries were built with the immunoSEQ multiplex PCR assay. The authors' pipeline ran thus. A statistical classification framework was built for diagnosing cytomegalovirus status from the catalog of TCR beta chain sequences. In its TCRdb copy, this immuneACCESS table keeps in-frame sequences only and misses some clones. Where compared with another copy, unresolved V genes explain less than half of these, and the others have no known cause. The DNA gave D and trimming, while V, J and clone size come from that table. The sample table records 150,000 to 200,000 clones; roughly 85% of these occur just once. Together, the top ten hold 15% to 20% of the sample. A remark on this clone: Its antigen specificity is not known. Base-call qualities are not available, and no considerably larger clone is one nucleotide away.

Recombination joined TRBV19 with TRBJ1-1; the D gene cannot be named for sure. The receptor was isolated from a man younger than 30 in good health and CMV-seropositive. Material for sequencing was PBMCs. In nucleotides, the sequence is TGTGCCAGTATCCGGACTGTTCTCCATGGGACTGAAGCTTTCTTT. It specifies CASIRTVLHGTEAFF.